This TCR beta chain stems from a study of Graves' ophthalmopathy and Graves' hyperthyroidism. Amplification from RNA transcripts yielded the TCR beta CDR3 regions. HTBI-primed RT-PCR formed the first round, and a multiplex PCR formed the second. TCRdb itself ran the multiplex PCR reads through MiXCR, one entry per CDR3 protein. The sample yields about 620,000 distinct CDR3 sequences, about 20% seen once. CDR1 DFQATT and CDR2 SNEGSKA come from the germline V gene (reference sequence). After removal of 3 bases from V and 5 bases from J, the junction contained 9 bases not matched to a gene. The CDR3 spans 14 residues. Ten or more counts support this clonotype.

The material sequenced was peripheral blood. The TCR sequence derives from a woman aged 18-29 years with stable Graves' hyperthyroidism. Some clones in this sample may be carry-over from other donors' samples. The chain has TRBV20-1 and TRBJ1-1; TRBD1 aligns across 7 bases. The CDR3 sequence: CSARAGGGITEAFF. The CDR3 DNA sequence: TGCAGTGCTAGGGCAGGGGGAGGTATTACTGAAGCTTTCTTT.